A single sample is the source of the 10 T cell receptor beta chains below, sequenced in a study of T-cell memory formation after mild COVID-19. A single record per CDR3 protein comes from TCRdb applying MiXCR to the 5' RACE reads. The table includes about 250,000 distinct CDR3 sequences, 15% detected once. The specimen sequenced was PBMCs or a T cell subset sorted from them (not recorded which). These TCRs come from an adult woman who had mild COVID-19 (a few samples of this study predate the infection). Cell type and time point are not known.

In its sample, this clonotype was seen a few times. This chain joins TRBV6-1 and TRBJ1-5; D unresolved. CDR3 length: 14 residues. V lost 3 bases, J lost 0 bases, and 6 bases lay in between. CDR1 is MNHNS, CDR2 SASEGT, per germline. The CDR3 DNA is TGTGCCAGCAGTGACTTATATAGCAATCAGCCCCAGCATTTT. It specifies CASSDLYSNQPQHF.

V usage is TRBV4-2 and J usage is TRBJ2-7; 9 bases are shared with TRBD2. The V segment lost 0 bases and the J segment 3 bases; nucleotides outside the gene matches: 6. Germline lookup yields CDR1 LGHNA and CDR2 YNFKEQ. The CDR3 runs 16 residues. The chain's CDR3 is CASSQDFLAGYYEQYF. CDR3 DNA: TGTGCCAGCAGCCAAGATTTTCTAGCGGGATACTACGAGCAGTACTTC.

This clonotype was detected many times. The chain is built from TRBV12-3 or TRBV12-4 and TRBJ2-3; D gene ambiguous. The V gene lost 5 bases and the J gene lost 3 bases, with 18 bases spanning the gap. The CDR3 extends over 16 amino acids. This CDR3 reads CASSDQISSETDTQYF. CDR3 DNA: TGTGCCAGCAGTGACCAGATCAGCAGCGAGACAGATACGCAGTATTTT.

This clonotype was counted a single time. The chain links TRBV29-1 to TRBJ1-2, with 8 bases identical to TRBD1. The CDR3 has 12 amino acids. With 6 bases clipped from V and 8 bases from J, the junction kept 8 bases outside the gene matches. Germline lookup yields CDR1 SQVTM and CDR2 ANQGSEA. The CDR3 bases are TGCAGCGTAGGGGACAGGAGCAGCGGCTACACCTTC. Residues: CSVGDRSSGYTF.

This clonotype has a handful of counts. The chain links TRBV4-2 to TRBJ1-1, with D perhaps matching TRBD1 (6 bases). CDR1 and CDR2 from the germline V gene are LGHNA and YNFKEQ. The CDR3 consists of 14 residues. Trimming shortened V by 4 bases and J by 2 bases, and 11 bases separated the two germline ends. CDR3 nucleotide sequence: TGTGCCAGCAGCCCTCCCGGGGGCAACACTGAAGCTTTCTTT. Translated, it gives CASSPPGGNTEAFF.

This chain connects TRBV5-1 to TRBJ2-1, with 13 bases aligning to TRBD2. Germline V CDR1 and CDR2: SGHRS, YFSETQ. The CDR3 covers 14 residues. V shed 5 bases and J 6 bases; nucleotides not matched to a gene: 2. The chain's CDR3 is CASRLAGGSNEQFF. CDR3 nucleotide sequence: TGCGCCAGCAGACTAGCGGGAGGGAGCAATGAGCAGTTCTTC.

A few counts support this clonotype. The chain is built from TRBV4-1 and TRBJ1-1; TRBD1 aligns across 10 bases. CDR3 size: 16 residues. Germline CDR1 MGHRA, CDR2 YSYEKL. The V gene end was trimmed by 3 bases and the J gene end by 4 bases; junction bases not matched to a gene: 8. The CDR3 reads CASSQSPGTGATEAFF. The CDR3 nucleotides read TGCGCCAGCAGCCAGAGCCCAGGGACAGGGGCCACTGAAGCTTTCTTT.

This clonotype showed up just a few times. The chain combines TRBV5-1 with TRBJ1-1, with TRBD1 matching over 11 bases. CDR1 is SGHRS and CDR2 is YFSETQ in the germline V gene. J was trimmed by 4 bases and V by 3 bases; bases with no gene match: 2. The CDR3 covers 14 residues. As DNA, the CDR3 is TGCGCCAGCAGCTCGGGGACAGGGGGCACTGAAGCTTTCTTT. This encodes CASSSGTGGTEAFF. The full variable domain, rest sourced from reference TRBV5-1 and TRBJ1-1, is KAGVTQTPRYLIKTRGQQVTLSCSPISGHRSVSWYQQTPGQGLQFLFEYFSETQRNKGNFPGRFSGRQFSNSRSEMNVSTLELGDSALYLCASSSGTGGTEAFFGQGTRLTVV.

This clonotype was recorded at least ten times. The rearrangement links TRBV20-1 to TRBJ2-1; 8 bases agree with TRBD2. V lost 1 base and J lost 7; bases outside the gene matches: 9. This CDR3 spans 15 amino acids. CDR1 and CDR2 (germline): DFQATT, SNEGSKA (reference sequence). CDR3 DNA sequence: TGCAGTGCTAGAGTTGGTAGCGGGGCCGGAAATGAGCAGTTCTTC. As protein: CSARVGSGAGNEQFF.

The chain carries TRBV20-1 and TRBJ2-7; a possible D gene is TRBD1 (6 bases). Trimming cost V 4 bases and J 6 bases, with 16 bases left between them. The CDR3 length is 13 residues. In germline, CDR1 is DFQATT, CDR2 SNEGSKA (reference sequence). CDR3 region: CSAKWQGLSEQYF. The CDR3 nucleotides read TGCAGTGCTAAGTGGCAGGGGCTCAGCGAGCAGTACTTC.